These 14 T cell receptor beta chains were sequenced from one sample in a study of long-term antiretroviral therapy in people with HIV. Researchers ran immunoSEQ v3.0 at survey level. Generated by immunoSEQ multiplex PCR, the TCRdb table keeps only in-frame clones and is missing some. The table shows under 13,000 clones, with 81% occurring only once. This material consisted of unsorted PBMCs, taken 1.8 years after starting antiretroviral therapy. The receptors here all came from a middle-aged man with HIV.

The chain recombines TRBV7-2 with TRBJ1-1; D gene uncertain. Germline V gene data show CDR1 as SGHTA and CDR2 as FQGNSA. V lost 8 bases and J lost 3, with 13 bases in between. The CDR3 runs to 13 residues. The CDR3 nucleotides are TGTGCCAGCCTATTCGGGGTTGACACTGAAGCTTTCTTT. Translating gives CASLFGVDTEAFF.

The chain carries TRBV7-9 and TRBJ1-1; D is ambiguous. The germline V gene encodes CDR1 SEHNR and CDR2 FQNEAQ (reference sequence). The V and J ends lost 7 bases and 0 bases respectively, with 12 bases between them. The CDR3 consists of 14 residues. CDR3 bases: TGTGCCAGCAAGAAGGGCAGTATGAACACTGAAGCTTTCTTT. Amino acid sequence: CASKKGSMNTEAFF.

The chain combines TRBV25-1 with TRBJ1-1; weak D call: TRBD1 (6 bases). Germline CDR1 MGHDK, CDR2 SYGVNS. This CDR3 is 17 amino acids long. The ends were cut back, 3 bases at V and 0 bases at J, with 17 bases in the middle. The CDR3 bases are TGTGCCAGCAGTGAGGGACATCGCCGAGTCATGAACACTGAAGCTTTCTTT. Translating it yields CASSEGHRRVMNTEAFF.

The V call is TRBV11-1, the J call TRBJ2-2; the match to TRBD1 covers 10 bases. The J segment lost 3 bases and the V segment lost 5 bases, leaving 3 bases of the junction unmatched. The CDR3 is made up of 15 amino acids. Per germline, CDR1 SGHAT and CDR2 FQDESV (reference sequence). This CDR3 is CASSRDRGDTGELFF. CDR3 bases: TGTGCCAGCAGCCGGGACAGGGGCGACACCGGGGAGCTGTTTTTT.

The CDR3 region has the DNA TGTGCCAGTACCTCAGGGAGAGGCCCCGGTTCCTACGAGCAGTACTTC. It is translated as CASTSGRGPGSYEQYF. The chain joins TRBV19 to TRBJ2-7; perhaps D is TRBD1 or TRBD2 (5 bases each). V lost 7 bases and J lost 1, with 20 bases in between. The CDR3 runs to 16 residues. Germline CDR1 is LNHDA and CDR2 is SQIVND (reference sequence).

The rearrangement joins TRBV5-1 to TRBJ2-2; 9 positions match TRBD2. V lost 5 bases and J lost 5; bases outside the gene matches: 10. The CDR3 totals 16 residues. CDR1 SGHRS and CDR2 YFSETQ come from the germline V gene. The DNA of the CDR3 is TGCGCCAGCAGGGGTGGGCGGGAGGGCCGTACCGGGGAGCTGTTTTTT. The encoded protein is CASRGGREGRTGELFF.

This clone was found a few times. V and J are TRBV7-2 and TRBJ2-1; the D gene is possibly TRBD2 (5 bases). Trimming removed 0 bases from V and 3 bases from J, with 9 bases in between. The germline V gene encodes CDR1 SGHTA and CDR2 FQGNSA. This CDR3 region has 15 residues. CDR3 sequence reads: CASSLAAGSYNEQFF. Here the CDR3 DNA reads TGTGCCAGCAGCTTAGCGGCTGGGAGCTACAATGAGCAGTTCTTC.

This sequence joins TRBV6-5 and TRBJ1-5; 7 positions match TRBD1. The CDR3 runs to 15 residues. J lost 7 bases, V lost 5 bases, and 11 bases had no gene match. The germline V gene encodes CDR1 MNHEY and CDR2 SVGAGI. CDR3 coding DNA: TGTGCCAGCAGTACCTCAGGGGGTTCAGGGCAGCCCCAGCATTTT. As protein: CASSTSGGSGQPQHF.

V and J are TRBV27 and TRBJ1-3; a weak D match, TRBD1 (6 bases). The CDR3 has 17 amino acids. The V gene lost 7 bases and the J gene lost 4 bases, with 23 bases spanning the gap. CDR1 MNHEY and CDR2 SMNVEV come from the germline V gene (reference sequence). The CDR3 nucleotides are TGTGCCAGCAAACACTGGCCAGCGGGGGCACGGGGAAACACCATATATTTT. Its translation is CASKHWPAGARGNTIYF.

A few counts support this clone. The rearrangement links TRBV7-3 to TRBJ2-3; possibly TRBD1 for D (6 bases). The ends were cut back, 5 bases at V and 2 bases at J, with 17 bases in the middle. CDR3 length: 16 amino acids. Germline CDR1 SGHTA, CDR2 FQGTGA. CDR3 residues: CASSTPEDSNTDTQYF. The CDR3 DNA is TGTGCCAGCAGCACCCCCGAGGACAGCAACACAGATACGCAGTATTTT.

This clone has only one observation. For the CDR3, the DNA is TGTGCCAGCAGTTACGGGTTGGGCCCCTCCTCCTACGAGCAGTACTTC. Its protein product is CASSYGLGPSSYEQYF. V is TRBV6-5 and J is TRBJ2-7; no definite D call. V was trimmed by 2 bases and J by 0 bases, leaving 14 bases between them. Per the germline V gene, CDR1 is MNHEY and CDR2 is SVGAGI. CDR3 size: 16 residues.

The V and J genes are TRBV19 and TRBJ2-2, with 12 bases that match TRBD2. The CDR3 loop spans 17 amino acids. Germline V gives CDR1 LNHDA, CDR2 SQIVND (reference sequence). Unmatched junction bases numbered 10, after V lost 4 bases and J lost 7 bases. CDR3 loop: CASSKARLAGEFGELFF. The CDR3 coding sequence is TGTGCCAGTAGTAAGGCTAGACTAGCGGGAGAATTCGGGGAGCTGTTTTTT.

This clone was seen just once. The J gene is TRBJ2-1, the V gene TRBV28; 9 bases line up with TRBD1. J gave up 9 bases and V 8 bases, and 8 bases lay outside the gene matches. The CDR3 sequence is 13 residues long. Per germline, CDR1 MDHEN and CDR2 SYDVKM. The CDR3 coding sequence is TGTGCCAGCTCGATAAACAGGGGGCTTGAGCAGTTCTTC. As protein: CASSINRGLEQFF.

J is TRBJ2-1 and V is TRBV28, with 7 bases that match TRBD2. V gave up 8 bases and J gave up 3 bases; unmatched junction bases: 4. Per the germline V gene, CDR1 is MDHEN and CDR2 is SYDVKM. The CDR3 length is 13 residues. CDR3 residues: CASSRGDYNEQFF. Written as DNA, the CDR3 is TGTGCCAGCTCTCGGGGGGACTACAATGAGCAGTTCTTC.